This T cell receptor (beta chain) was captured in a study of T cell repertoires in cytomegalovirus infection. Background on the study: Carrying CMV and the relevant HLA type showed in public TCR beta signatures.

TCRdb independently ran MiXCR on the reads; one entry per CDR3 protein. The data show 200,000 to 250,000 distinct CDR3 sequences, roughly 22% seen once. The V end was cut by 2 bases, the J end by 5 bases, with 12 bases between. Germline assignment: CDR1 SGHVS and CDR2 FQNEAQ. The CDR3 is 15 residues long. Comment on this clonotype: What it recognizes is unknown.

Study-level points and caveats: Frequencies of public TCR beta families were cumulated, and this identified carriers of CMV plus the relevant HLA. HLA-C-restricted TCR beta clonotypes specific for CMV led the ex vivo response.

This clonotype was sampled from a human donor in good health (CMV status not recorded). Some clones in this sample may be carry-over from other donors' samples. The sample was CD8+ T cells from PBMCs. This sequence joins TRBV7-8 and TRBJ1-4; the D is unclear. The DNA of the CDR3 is TGTGCCAGCAGCTTAAGGGTCCGTCCCAATGAAAAACTGTTTTTT. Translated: CASSLRVRPNEKLFF.